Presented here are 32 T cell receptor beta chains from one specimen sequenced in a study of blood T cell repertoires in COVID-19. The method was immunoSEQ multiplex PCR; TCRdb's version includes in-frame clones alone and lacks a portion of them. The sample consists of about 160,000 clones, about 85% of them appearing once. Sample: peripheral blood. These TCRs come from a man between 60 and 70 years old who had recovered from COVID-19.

The CDR3 nucleotides are TGTGCCTGGAGTTCAGGTACAGGGGAGAATGGCTACACCTTC. Its protein product is CAWSSGTGENGYTF. J is TRBJ1-2 and V is TRBV30; 7 bases match TRBD1. With 2 bases clipped from V and 6 bases from J, the junction kept 9 bases outside the gene matches. The CDR3 is 14 amino acids. Germline V CDR1 and CDR2: GTSNPN, SVGIG (reference sequence).

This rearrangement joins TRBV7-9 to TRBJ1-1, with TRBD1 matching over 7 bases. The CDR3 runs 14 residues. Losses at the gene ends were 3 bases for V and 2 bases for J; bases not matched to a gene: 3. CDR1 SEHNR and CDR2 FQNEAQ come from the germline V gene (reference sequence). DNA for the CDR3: TGTGCCAGCAGCTTGACAGGGACAAACACTGAAGCTTTCTTT. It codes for CASSLTGTNTEAFF.

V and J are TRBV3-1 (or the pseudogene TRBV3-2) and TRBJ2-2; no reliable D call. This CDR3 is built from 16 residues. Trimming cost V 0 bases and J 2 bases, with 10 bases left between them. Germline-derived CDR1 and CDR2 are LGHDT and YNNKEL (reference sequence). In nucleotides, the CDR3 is TGTGCCAGCAGCCAAGATCTCGGGTCAAACACCGGGGAGCTGTTTTTT. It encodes CASSQDLGSNTGELFF.

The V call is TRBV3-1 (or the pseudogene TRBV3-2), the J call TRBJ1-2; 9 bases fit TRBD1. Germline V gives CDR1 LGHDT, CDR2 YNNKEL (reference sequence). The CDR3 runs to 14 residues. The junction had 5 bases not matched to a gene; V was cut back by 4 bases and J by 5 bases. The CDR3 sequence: CASSRGTGPYGYTF. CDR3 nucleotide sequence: TGTGCCAGCAGCCGCGGGACAGGGCCATATGGCTACACCTTC.

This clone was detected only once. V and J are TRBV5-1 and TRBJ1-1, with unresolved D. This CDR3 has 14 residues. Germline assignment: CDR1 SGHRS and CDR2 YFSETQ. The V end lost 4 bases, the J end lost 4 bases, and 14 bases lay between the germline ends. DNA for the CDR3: TGCGCCAGCAGCCCCACAGATATAGGCACTGAAGCTTTCTTT. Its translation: CASSPTDIGTEAFF.

The CDR3: CASSERDRNSYGYTF. Here the CDR3 DNA reads TGTGCCAGCAGTGAACGGGACAGGAATTCCTATGGCTACACCTTC. The chain carries TRBV2 and TRBJ1-2; 8 bases map to TRBD1. Trimming cost V 2 bases and J 4 bases; bases outside gene matches: 6. This CDR3 is built from 15 residues. Germline V gene data show CDR1 as SNHLY and CDR2 as FYNNEI.

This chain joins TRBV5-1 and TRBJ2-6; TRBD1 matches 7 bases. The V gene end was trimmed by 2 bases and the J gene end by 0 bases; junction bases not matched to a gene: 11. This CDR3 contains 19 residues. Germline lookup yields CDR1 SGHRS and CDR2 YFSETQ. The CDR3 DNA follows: TGCGCCAGCAGCTTTAGATTAAGCCGGGACAGCTCTGGGGCCAACGTCCTGACTTTC. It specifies CASSFRLSRDSSGANVLTF.

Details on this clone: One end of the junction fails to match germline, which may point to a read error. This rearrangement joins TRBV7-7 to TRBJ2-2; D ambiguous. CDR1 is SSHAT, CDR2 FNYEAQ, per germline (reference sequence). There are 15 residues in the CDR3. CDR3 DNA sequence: TGTGCTAGCAGTCGTGATTACTCGAACACCGGGGAGCTGTTTTTT. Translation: CASSRDYSNTGELFF. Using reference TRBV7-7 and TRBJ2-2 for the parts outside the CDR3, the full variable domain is GAGVSQSPRYKVTKRGQDVTLRCDPISSHATLYWYQQALGQGPEFLTYFNYEAQPDKSGLPSDRFSAERPEGSISTLTIQRTEQRDSAMYRCASSRDYSNTGELFFGEGSRLTVL.

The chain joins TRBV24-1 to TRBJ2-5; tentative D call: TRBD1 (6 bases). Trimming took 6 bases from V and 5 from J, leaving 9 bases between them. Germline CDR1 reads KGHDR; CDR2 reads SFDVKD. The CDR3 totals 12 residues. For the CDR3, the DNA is TGTGCCACCAGTAGGGGGACCGAGACCCAGTACTTC. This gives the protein CATSRGTETQYF.

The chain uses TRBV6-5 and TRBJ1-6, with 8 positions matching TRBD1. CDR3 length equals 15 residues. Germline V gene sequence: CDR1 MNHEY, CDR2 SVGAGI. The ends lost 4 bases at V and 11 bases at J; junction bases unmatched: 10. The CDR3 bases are TGTGCCAGCAGTTCACGGACAGGGTTATCGGCACCCCTCCACTTT. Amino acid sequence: CASSSRTGLSAPLHF.

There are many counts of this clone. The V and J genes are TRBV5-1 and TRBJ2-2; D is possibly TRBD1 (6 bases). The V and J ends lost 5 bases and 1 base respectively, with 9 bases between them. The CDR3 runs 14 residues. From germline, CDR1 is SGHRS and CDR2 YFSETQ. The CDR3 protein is CASSDRLNTGELFF. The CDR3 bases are TGCGCCAGCAGTGACAGGCTGAACACCGGGGAGCTGTTTTTT.

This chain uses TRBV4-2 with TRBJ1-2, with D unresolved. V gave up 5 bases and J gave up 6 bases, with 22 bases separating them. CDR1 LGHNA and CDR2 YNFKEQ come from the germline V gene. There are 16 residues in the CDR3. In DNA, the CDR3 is TGTGCCAGCAGCGCCCAACCGGGAGCTGAAAGGGATGGCTACACCTTC. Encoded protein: CASSAQPGAERDGYTF.

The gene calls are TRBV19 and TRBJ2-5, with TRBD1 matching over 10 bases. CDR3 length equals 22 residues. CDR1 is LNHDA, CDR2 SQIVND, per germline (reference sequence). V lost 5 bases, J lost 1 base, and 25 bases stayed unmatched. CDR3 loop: CASSPWDRGGLGSGGPQETQYF. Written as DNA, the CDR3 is TGTGCCAGTAGTCCCTGGGACAGGGGAGGTTTGGGCAGCGGGGGCCCCCAAGAGACCCAGTACTTC.

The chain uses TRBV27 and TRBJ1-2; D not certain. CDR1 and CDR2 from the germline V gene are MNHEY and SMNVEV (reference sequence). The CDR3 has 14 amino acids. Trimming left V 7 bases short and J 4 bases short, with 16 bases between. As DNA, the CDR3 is TGTGCCAGCATTGCGGGCCCAGGCACCTATGGCTACACCTTC. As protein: CASIAGPGTYGYTF.

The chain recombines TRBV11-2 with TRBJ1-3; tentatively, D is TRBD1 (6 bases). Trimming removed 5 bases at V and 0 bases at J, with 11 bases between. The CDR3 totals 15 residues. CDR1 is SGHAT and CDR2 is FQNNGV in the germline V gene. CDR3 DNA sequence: TGTGCCAGCAGCCAGGACAGCTTCTCTGGAAACACCATATATTTT. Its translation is CASSQDSFSGNTIYF.

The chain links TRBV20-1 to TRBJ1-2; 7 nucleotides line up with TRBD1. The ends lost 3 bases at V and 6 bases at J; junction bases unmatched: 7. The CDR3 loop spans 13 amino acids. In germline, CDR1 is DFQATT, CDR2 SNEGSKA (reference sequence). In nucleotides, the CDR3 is TGCAGTGCTAGTGCAGGGGGGAGTCATGGCTACACCTTC. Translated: CSASAGGSHGYTF.

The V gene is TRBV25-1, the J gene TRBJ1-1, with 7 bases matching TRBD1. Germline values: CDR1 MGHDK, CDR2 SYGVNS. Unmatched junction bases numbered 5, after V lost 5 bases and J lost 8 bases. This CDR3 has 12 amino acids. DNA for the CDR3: TGTGCCAGCAGTACCCTGACAGGGGAAGCTTTCTTT. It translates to CASSTLTGEAFF.

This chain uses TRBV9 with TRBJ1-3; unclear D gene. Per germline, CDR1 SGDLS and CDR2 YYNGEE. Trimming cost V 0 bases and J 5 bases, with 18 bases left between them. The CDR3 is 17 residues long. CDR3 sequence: CASSVDPGGARRNTIYF. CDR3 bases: TGTGCCAGCAGCGTAGATCCGGGAGGTGCCAGAAGAAACACCATATATTTT.

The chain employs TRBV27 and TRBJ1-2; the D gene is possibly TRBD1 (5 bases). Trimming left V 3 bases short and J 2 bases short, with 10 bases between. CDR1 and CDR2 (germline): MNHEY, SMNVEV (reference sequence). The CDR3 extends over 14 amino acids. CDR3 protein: CASSLRGKNYGYTF. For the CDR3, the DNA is TGTGCCAGCAGTTTGCGGGGGAAAAACTATGGCTACACCTTC.

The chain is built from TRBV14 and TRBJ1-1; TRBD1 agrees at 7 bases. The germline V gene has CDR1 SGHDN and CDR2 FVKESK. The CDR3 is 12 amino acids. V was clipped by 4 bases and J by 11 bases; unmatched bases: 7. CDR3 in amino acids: CASSPGTGVAFF. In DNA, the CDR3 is TGTGCCAGCAGCCCCGGCACAGGGGTGGCTTTCTTT.

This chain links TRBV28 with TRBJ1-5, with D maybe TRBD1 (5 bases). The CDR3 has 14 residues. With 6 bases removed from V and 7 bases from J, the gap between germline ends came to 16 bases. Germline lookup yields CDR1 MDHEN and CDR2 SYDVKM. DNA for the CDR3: TGTGCCAGCAGGGCCCCGGGGGTTCGCCAGCCCCAGCATTTT. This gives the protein CASRAPGVRQPQHF.

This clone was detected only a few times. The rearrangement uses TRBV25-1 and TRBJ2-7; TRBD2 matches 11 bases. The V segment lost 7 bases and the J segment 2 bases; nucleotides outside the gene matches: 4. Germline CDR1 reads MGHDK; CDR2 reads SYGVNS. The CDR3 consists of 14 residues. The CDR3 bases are TGTGCCAGCACCCTAGCGGGGGGTACCTACGAGCAGTACTTC. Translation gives CASTLAGGTYEQYF.

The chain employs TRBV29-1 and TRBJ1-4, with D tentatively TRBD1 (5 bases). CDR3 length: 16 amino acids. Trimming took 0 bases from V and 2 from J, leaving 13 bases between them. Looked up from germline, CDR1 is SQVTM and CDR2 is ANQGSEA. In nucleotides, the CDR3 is TGCAGCGTTGAAGATTCCTCAGGGCCCACTAATGAAAAACTGTTTTTT. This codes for CSVEDSSGPTNEKLFF.

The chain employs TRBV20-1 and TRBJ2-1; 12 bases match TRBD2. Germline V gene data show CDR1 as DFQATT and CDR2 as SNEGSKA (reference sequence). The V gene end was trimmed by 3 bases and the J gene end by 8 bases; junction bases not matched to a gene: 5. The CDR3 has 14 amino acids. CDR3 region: CSASRTSGEDEQFF. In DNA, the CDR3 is TGCAGTGCTAGTCGGACTAGCGGGGAGGATGAGCAGTTCTTC.

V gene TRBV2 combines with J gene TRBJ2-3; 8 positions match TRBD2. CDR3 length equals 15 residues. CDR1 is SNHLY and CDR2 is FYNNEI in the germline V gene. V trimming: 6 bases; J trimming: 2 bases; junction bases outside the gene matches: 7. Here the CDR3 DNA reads TGTGCCAGCAGCGAAAACGGGGGGGACACAGATACGCAGTATTTT. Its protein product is CASSENGGDTDTQYF. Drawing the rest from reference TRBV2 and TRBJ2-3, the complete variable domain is EPEVTQTPSHQVTQMGQEVILRCVPISNHLYFYWYRQILGQKVEFLVSFYNNEISEKSEIFDDQFSVERPDGSNFTLKIRSTKLEDSAMYFCASSENGGDTDTQYFGPGTRLTVL.

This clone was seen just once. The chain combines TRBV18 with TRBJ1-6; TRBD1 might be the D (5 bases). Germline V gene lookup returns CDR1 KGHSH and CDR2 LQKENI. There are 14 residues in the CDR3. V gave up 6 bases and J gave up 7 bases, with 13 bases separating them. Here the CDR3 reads CASSPGDGNSPLHF. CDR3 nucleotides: TGTGCCAGCTCTCCGGGGGACGGAAATTCACCCCTCCACTTT.

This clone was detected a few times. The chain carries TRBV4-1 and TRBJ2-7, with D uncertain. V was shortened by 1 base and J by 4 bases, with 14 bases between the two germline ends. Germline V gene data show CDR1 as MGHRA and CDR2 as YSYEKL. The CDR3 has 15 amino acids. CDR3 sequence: CASSQGWHVDYEQYF. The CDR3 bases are TGCGCCAGCAGCCAAGGGTGGCACGTCGATTACGAGCAGTACTTC.

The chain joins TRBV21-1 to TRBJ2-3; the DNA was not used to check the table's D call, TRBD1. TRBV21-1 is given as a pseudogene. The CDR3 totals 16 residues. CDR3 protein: CASSPKQDRAPDTQYF. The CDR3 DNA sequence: TGTGCCAGCAGCCCAAAGCAAGACAGGGCCCCAGATACGCAGTATTTT.

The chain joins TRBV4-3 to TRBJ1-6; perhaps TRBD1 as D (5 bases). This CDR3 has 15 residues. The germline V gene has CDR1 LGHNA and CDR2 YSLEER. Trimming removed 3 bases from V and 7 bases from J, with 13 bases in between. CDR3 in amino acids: CASSQGEVGNSPLHF. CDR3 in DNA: TGCGCCAGCAGCCAGGGGGAGGTGGGAAATTCACCCCTCCACTTT.

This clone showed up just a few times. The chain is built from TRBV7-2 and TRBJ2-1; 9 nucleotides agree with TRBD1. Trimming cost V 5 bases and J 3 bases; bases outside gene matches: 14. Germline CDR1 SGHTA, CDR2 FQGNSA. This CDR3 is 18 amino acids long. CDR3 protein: CASSPRPGTGFLYNEQFF. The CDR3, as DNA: TGTGCCAGCAGCCCACGTCCCGGGACAGGGTTCCTCTACAATGAGCAGTTCTTC.

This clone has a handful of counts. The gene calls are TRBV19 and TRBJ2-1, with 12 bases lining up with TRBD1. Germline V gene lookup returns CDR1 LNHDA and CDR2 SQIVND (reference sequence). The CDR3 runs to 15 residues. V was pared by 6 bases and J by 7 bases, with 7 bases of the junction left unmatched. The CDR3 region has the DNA TGTGCCAGTAGCAAACGGGACAGGGGGCAGAATGAGCAGTTCTTC. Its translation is CASSKRDRGQNEQFF.

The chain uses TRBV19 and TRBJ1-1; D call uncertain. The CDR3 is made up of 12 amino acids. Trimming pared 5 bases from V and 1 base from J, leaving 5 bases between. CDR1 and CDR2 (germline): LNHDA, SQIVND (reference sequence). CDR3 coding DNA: TGTGCCAGTAGTCCTCGGAACACTGAAGCTTTCTTT. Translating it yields CASSPRNTEAFF.